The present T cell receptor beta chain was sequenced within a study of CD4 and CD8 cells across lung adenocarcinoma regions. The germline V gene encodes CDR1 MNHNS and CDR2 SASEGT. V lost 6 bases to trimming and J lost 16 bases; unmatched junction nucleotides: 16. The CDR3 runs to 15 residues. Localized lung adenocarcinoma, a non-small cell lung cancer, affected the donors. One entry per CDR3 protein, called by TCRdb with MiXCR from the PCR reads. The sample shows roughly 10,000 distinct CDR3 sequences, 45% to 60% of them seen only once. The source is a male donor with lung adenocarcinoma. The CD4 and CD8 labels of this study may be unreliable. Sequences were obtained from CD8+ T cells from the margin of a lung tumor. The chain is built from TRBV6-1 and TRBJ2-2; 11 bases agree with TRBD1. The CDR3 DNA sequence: TGTGCCAGCAGAGGACAGGGGGCGGGGTCCGGGGCGCAGTTTTTT. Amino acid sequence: CASRGQGAGSGAQFF.